What follows describes a single T cell receptor beta chain. Its antigen is not known. This sample is drawn from a study of shared clonotypes between healthy human individuals. Study-wide results and limits: Shared clonotypes: roughly 4.5% naive CD4, around 3.5% naive CD8, roughly 2.4% memory CD4, 0.4% memory CD8. Depth of sequencing was expected to influence donor clonotype sharing. Despite large depth, rarefaction showed incomplete sorted-subset sequencing.

Replicate sorted-subset PCRs were loaded with 150 to 200 ng DNA, tens of thousands of T cell genomes. Clones were read by immunoSEQ multiplex PCR, and TCRdb kept only the in-frame ones, dropping some. There are a few million clones in the sample; under 97% occur only once, and over 0.1% lies in the top ten. With 2 bases clipped from V and 2 bases from J, the junction kept 9 bases outside the gene matches. The CDR3 length is 17 residues. CDR1 and CDR2 (germline): SGHDT, YYEEEE. The specimen sequenced was naive CD4+ T cells sorted from blood. The subset was: CD45RA+ positively selected. The chain combines TRBV5-6 with TRBJ1-4; 7 nucleotides line up with TRBD1. The source of this sequence is a young man in good health. The CDR3 protein is CASSFYRGERTNEKLFF. The CDR3 DNA reads as TGTGCCAGCAGCTTCTACAGGGGAGAACGGACTAATGAAAAACTGTTTTTT.